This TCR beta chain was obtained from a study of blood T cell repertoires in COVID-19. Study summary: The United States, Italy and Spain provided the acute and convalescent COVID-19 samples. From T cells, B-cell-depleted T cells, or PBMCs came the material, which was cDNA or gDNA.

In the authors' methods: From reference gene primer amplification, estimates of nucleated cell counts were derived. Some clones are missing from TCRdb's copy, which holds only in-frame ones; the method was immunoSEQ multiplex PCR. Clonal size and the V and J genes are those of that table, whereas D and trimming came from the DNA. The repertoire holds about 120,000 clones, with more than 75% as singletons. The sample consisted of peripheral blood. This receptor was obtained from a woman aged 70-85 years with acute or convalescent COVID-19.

CDR3 protein: CASSSSGVSYTF. CDR3 DNA sequence: TGTGCCAGCAGTTCCTCGGGAGTTAGCTACACCTTC. V gene TRBV27 combines with J gene TRBJ1-2; D remains unclear. The CDR3 length is 12 residues. CDR1 MNHEY and CDR2 SMNVEV come from the germline V gene (reference sequence). The ends were cut back, 4 bases at V and 9 bases at J, with 12 bases in the middle.